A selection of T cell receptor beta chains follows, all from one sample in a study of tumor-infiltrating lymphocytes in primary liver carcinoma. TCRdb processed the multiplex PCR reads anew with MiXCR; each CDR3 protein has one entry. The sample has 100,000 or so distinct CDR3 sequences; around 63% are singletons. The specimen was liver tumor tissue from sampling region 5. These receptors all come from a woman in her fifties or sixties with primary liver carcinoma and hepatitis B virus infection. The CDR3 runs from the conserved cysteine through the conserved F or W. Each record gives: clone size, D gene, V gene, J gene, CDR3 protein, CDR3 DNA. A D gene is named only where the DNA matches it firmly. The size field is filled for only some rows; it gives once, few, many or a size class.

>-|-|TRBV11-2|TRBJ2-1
CASSLESSEQFF
TGTGCCAGCAGCTTAGAGTCTAGTGAGCAGTTCTTC
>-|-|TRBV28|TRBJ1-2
CASSLGQAAYGYTF
TGTGCCAGCAGCCTTGGCCAGGCGGCCTATGGCTACACCTTC
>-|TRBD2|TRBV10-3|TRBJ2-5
CAIRRAGGETQYF
TGTGCCATCAGGCGGGCGGGAGGGGAGACCCAGTACTTC
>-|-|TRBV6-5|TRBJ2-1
CDSRKTTTISEQFF
TGTGACAGTAGGAAGACTACTACAATAAGTGAGCAGTTCTTC
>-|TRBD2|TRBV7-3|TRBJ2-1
CASSPKGGSSYNEQFF
TGTGCCAGCAGTCCAAAAGGCGGGAGCTCCTACAATGAGCAGTTCTTC
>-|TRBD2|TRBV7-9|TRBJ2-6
CASSSWTSGTLFGANALTF
TGTGCCAGCAGCTCCTGGACTAGCGGTACCTTATTTGGGGCCAACGCCCTGACTTTC
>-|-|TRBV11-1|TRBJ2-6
CASSPSGPGANVLTF
TGTGCCAGCAGCCCTTCGGGGCCTGGGGCCAACGTCCTGACTTTC
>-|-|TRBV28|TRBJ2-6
CASSARGSGANVLTF
TGTGCCAGCAGTGCCCGGGGGTCTGGGGCCAACGTCCTGACTTTC
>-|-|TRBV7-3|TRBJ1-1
CASNPGPTNTEAFF
TGTGCCAGCAATCCTGGCCCAACCAACACTGAAGCTTTCTTC
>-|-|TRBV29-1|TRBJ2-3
CSVEIGAETQYF
TGCAGCGTTGAGATCGGGGCAGAAACGCAGTATTTT
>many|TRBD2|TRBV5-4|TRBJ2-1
CASSSAGTRTYNEQFF
TGTGCCAGCAGCTCCGCCGGGACTAGAACCTACAATGAGCAGTTCTTC
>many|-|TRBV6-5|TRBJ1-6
CASSYSFRRGHNSPLHF
TGTGCCAGCAGTTACTCATTTCGAAGGGGACACAATTCACCCCTCCACTTT
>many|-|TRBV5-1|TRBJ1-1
CASRTGSSPEAFF
TGCGCCAGCAGAACCGGGAGTAGTCCTGAAGCTTTCTTT
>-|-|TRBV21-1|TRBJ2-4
CASSKPVLAKNIQYF
TGTGCCAGCAGCAAACCAGTTCTAGCCAAAAACATTCAGTACTTC
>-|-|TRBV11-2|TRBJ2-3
CASSLAVRTNTQYF
TGTGCCAGCAGCTTAGCAGTCCGCACAAATACGCAGTATTTT
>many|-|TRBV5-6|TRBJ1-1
CASSLTNRDTEAFF
TGTGCCAGCAGCCTGACGAACAGGGACACTGAAGCTTTCTTT
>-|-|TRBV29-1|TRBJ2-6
CSIEGISGANVLNF
TGCAGCATTGAAGGTATCTCTGGGGCCAACGTCCTGAATTTC
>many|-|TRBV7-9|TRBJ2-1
CASSLAGIVNEQFF
TGTGCCAGCAGCTTAGCGGGAATCGTAAATGAGCAGTTCTTC
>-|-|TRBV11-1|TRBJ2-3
CASSLDWGPDTRYF
TGTGCCAGCAGCTTAGACTGGGGGCCAGATACGCGGTATTTT
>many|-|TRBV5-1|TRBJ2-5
CASSSGQSTETQYF
TGCGCCAGCAGCTCAGGACAGTCAACGGAGACCCAGTACTTC
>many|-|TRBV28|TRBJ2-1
CASSFSPWLGSSYNEQFF
TGTGCCAGCAGTTTTTCCCCTTGGCTAGGGAGCTCCTACAATGAGCAGTTCTTC